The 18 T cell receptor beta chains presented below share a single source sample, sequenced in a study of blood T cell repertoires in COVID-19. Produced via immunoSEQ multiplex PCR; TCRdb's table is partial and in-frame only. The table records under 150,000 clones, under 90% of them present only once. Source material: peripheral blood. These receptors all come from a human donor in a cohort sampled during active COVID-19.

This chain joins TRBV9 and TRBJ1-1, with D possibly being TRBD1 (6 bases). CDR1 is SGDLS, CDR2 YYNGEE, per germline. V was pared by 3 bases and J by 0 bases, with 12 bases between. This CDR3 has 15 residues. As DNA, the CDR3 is TGTGCCAGCAGCGCCGTGGACAGATTGAACACTGAAGCTTTCTTT. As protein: CASSAVDRLNTEAFF.

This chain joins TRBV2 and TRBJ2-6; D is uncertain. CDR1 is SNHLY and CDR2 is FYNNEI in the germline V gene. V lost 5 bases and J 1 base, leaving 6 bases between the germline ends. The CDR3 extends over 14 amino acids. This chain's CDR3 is CASSIYSGANVLTF. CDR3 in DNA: TGTGCCAGCAGTATATATTCTGGGGCCAACGTCCTGACTTTC. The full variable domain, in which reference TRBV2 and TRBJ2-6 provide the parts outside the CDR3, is EPEVTQTPSHQVTQMGQEVILRCVPISNHLYFYWYRQILGQKVEFLVSFYNNEISEKSEIFDDQFSVERPDGSNFTLKIRSTKLEDSAMYFCASSIYSGANVLTFGAGSRLTVL.

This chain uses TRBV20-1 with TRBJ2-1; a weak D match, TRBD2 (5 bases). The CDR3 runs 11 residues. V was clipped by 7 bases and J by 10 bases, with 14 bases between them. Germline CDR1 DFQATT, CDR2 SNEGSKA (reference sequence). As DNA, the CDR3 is TGCAGTGGCCCCGGAGGCGGGGAGCAGTTCTTC. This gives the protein CSGPGGGEQFF.

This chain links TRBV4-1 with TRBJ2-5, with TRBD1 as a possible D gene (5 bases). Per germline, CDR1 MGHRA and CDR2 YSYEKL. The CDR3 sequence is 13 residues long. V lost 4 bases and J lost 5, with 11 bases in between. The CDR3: CASSRGAQETQYF. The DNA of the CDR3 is TGCGCCAGCAGCCGTGGGGCGCAGGAGACCCAGTACTTC.

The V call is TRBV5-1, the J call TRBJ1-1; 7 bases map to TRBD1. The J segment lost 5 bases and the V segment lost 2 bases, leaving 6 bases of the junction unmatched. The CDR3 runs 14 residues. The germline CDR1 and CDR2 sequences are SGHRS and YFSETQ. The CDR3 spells CASSFRTGRTEAFF. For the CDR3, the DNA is TGCGCCAGCAGCTTCCGGACAGGAAGGACTGAAGCTTTCTTT.

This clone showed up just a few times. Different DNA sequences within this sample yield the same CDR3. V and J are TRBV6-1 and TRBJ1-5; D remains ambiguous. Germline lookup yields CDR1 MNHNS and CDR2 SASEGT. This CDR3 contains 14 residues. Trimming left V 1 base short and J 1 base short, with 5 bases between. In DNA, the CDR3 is TGTGCCAGCAGTGAAGGTTCAAGCAATCAGCCCCAGCATTTT. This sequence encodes CASSEGSSNQPQHF.

The CDR3 sequence is CASSSSPAEAFF. DNA for the CDR3: TGTGCCAGCAGTTCATCCCCGGCTGAAGCTTTCTTT. The genes are TRBV6-5 and TRBJ1-1; D not certain. Germline loops: CDR1 MNHEY, CDR2 SVGAGI. V lost 4 bases and J lost 6, with 9 bases in between. This CDR3 region has 12 residues.

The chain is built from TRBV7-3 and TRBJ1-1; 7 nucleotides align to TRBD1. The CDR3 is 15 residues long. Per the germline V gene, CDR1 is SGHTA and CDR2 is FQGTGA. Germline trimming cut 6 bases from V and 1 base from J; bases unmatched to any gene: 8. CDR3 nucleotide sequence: TGTGCCAGCAGTCCTCTGGGGACAGCGAACACTGAAGCTTTCTTT. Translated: CASSPLGTANTEAFF.

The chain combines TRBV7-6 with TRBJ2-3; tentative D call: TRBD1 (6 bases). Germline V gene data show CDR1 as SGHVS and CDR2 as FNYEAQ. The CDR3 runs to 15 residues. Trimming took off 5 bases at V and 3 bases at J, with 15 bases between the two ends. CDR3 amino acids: CASSRSQGLTDTQYF. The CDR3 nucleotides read TGTGCCAGCAGCCGTTCTCAGGGGTTGACAGATACGCAGTATTTT.

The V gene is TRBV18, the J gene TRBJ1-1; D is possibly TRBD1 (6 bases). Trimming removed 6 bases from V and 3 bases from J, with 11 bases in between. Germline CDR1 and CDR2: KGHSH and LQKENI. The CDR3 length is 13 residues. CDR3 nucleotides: TGTGCCAGCTCGTCGGACAGTTACACTGAAGCTTTCTTT. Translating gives CASSSDSYTEAFF.

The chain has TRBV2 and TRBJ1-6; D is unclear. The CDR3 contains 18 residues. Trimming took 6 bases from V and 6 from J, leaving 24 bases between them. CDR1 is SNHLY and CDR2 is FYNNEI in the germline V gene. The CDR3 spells CASSMDGVGGSFNSPLHF. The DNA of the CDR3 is TGTGCCAGCAGCATGGACGGAGTAGGAGGGAGTTTTAATTCACCCCTCCACTTT.

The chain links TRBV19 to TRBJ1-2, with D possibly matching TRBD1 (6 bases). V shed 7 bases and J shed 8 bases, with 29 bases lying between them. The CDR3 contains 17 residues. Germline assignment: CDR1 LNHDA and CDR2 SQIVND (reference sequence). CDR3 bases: TGTGCCAGTACCAGAAGCAGGACAGCCCAGGGTTCGTACGGCTACACCTTC. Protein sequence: CASTRSRTAQGSYGYTF.

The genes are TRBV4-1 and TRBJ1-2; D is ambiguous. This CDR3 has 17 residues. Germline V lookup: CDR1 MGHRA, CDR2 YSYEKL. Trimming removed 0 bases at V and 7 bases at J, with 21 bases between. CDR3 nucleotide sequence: TGCGCCAGCAGCCAAGATTTCGTTGTGGGAGGGTCGGCTGGCTACACCTTC. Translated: CASSQDFVVGGSAGYTF.

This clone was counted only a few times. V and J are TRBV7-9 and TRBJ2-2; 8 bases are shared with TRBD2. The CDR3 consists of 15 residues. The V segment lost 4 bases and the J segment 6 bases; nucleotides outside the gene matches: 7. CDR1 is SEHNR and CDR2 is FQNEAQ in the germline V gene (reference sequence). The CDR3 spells CASSSGTSRAGELFF. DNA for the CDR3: TGTGCCAGCAGCTCCGGGACTAGTCGCGCCGGGGAGCTGTTTTTT.

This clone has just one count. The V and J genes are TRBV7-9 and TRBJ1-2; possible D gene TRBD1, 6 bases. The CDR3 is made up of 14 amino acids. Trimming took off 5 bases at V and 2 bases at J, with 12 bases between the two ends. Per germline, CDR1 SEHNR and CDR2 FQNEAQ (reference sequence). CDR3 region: CASSPGTKNYGYTF. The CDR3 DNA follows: TGTGCCAGCAGCCCTGGGACAAAGAACTATGGCTACACCTTC.

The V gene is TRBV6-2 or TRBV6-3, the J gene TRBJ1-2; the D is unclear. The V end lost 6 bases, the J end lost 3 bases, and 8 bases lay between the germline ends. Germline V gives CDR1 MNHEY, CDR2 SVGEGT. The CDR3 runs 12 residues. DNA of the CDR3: TGTGCCAGCAGCGACTCCCACTATGGCTACACCTTC. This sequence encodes CASSDSHYGYTF.

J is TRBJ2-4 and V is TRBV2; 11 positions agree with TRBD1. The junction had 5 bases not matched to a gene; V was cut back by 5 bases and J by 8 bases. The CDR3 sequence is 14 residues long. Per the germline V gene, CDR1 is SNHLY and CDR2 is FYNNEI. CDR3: CASSRTGGEDIQYF. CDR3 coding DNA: TGTGCCAGCAGTAGGACAGGGGGCGAAGACATTCAGTACTTC.

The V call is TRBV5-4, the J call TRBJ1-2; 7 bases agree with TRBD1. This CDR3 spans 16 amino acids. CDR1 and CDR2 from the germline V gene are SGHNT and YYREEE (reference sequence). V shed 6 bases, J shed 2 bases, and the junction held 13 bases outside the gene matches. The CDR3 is CASTHSARQGNYGYTF. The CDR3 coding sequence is TGTGCCAGCACCCACAGTGCCCGACAGGGAAACTATGGCTACACCTTC.